This TCR beta chain is from a study of post-analysis software for immune sequencing data. Background on the study: The disease courses covered relapsing-remitting, secondary progressive and progressive-relapsing multiple sclerosis.

The CDR3 has 14 residues. Per germline, CDR1 LNHDA and CDR2 SQIVND (reference sequence). V dropped 2 bases and J dropped 5 bases, with 12 bases sitting between them. Prepared libraries of TCR beta cDNA carried unique molecular identifiers. One entry per CDR3 protein, called by TCRdb with MiXCR from the PCR reads. The data hold a few hundred thousand distinct CDR3 sequences, with about a third observed a single time. As for this clonotype: The antigen remains unidentified.

Study observations and caveats: Samples prepared in the same batch strongly co-clustered by F measure. Controls showed significantly higher normalized Chao1 diversity than did multiple sclerosis patients. Comparison of patients with controls showed roughly five TRBV segments more frequent in patients, TRBV5-6, TRBV5-1 and TRBV20-1 among them.

The chain combines TRBV19 with TRBJ2-5, with D perhaps matching TRBD1 or TRBD2 (5 bases each). The source of this sequence is a girl aged 2-17 years with multiple sclerosis. The sample taken for sequencing was blood. The CDR3 protein is CASSIRGEGETQYF. Written as DNA, the CDR3 is TGTGCCAGTAGTATAAGAGGGGAAGGGGAGACCCAGTACTTC.